This T cell receptor beta chain was recorded in a study of T cell responses to AZD1222 COVID-19 vaccine. The CDR3 totals 15 residues. Germline V gives CDR1 SSHAT, CDR2 FNYEAQ (reference sequence). Assay: immunoSEQ multiplex PCR; the TCRdb copy retains only in-frame clones and omits some. The repertoire holds around 120,000 clones, with over 75% as singletons. Study-level points and caveats: Unmutated variant regions are reportedly the target of nearly half of TCRs that are spike-specific. There were repertoire samples only from the period after the peak T cell response. Females outnumbered males among donors, who were mostly white British; clonal diversity was possibly underestimated.

This clone was found once. Its antigen is as yet unknown. Germline and junction disagree at one end, which may indicate a read error. The specimen comprised peripheral blood, sampled on day 0 of MenACWY control vaccination. The chain combines TRBV7-7 with TRBJ1-5; D perhaps matches TRBD1 (5 bases). This clonotype originated in an adult in good health. The DNA of the CDR3 is TGTGCTAGCAGCTTAGGCCGGACACTTAATCAGCCCCAGCATTTT. Residues: CASSLGRTLNQPQHF. The variable domain in full, with the rest retrieved from reference TRBV7-7 and TRBJ1-5, is GAGVSQSPRYKVTKRGQDVTLRCDPISSHATLYWYQQALGQGPEFLTYFNYEAQPDKSGLPSDRFSAERPEGSISTLTIQRTEQRDSAMYRCASSLGRTLNQPQHFGDGTRLSIL.